The T cell receptor (beta chain) under discussion was sequenced for a study of cytomegalovirus exposure and HLA in healthy donors. Regarding the study as a whole: Specificity of three CMV-associated chains for CMV antigens was verified in vitro.

CDR1 is SQVTM, CDR2 ANQGSEA, per germline. V lost 7 bases to trimming and J lost 7 bases; unmatched junction nucleotides: 11. The CDR3 sequence is 14 residues long. The repertoire was sequenced with immunoSEQ multiplex PCR; TCRdb's copy has only in-frame clones and lacks some. The sample has about 74,000 clones; approximately 94% are singletons. On this clone: Its antigen is currently unknown.

The receptor comes from a woman between 18 and 29 years old in good health and CMV-seropositive. The chain recombines TRBV29-1 with TRBJ2-1, with 9 bases aligning to TRBD1. Material for sequencing was PBMCs. Here the CDR3 reads CSGDRTGAGNEQFF. CDR3 coding DNA: TGCAGCGGTGACCGGACAGGGGCGGGTAATGAGCAGTTCTTC.